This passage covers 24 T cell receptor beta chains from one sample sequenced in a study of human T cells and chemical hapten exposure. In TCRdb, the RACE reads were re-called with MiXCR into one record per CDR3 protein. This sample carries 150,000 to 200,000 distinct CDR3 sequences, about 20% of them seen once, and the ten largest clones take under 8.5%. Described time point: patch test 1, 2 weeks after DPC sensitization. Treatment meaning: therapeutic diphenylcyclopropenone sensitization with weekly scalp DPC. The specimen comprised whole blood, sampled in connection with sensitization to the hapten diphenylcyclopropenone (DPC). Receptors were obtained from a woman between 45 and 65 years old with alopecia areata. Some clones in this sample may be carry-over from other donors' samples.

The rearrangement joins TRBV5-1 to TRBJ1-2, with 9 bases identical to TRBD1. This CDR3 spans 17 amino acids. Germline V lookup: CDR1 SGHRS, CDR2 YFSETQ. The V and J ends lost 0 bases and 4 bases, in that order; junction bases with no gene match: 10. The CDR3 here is CASSLVPPDRGSYGYTF. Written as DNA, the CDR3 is TGCGCCAGCAGCTTGGTCCCCCCGGACAGGGGATCCTATGGCTACACCTTC.

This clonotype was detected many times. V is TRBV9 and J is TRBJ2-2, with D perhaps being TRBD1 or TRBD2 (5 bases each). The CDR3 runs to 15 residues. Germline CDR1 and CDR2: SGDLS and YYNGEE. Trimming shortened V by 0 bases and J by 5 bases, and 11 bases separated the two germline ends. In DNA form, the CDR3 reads TGTGCCAGCAGCGTAGAGAGGGGTCGAACCGGGGAGCTGTTTTTT. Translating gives CASSVERGRTGELFF.

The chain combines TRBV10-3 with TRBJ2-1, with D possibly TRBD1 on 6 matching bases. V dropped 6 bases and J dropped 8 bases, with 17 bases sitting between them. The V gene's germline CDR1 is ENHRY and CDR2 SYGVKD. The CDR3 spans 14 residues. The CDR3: CAIRSGTTTDEQFF. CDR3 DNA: TGTGCCATCAGGTCGGGGACAACTACGGATGAGCAGTTCTTC.

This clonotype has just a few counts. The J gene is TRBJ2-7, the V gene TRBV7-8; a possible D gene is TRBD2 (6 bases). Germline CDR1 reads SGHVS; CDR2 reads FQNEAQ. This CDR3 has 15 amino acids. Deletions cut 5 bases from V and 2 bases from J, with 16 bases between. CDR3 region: CASSTRRELAYEQYF. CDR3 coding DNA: TGTGCCAGCAGCACCCGTCGGGAGCTCGCCTACGAGCAGTACTTC.

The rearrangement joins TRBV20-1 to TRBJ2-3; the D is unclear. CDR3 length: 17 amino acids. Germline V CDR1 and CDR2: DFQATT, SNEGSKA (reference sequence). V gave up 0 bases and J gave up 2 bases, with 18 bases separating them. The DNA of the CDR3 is TGCAGTGCTAGAGATCAATTTGTCGTAAGGAACACAGATACGCAGTATTTT. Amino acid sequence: CSARDQFVVRNTDTQYF.

As DNA, the CDR3 is TGTGCCAGCAGCAAATTGGACTTGGGGGAAGCTTTCTTT. As protein: CASSKLDLGEAFF. V usage is TRBV21-1 and J usage is TRBJ1-1. TRBV21-1 is reported as a pseudogene. The CDR3 is 13 amino acids.

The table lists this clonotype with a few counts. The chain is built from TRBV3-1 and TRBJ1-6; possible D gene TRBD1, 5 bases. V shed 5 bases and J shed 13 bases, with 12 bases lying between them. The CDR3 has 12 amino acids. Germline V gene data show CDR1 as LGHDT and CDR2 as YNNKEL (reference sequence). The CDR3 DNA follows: TGTGCCAGCAGCGCAGGGTTCCCCCCCCTCCACTTT. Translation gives CASSAGFPPLHF.

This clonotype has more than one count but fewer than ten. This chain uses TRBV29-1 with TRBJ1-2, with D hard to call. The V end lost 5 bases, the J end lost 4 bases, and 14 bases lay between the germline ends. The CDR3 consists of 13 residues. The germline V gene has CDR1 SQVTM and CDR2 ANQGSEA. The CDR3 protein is CSVPLGELYGYTF. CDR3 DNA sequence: TGCAGCGTTCCCCTCGGGGAACTCTATGGCTACACCTTC. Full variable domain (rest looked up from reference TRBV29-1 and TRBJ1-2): SAVISQKPSRDICQRGTSLTIQCQVDSQVTMMFWYRQQPGQSLTLIATANQGSEATYESGFVIDKFPISRPNLTFSTLTVSNMSPEDSSIYLCSVPLGELYGYTFGSGTRLTVV.

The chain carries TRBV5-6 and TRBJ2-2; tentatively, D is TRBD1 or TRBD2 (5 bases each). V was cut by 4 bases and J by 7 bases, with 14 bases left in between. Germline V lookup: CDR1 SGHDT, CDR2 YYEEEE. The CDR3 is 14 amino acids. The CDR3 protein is CASSLGPLVGELFF. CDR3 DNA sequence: TGTGCCAGCAGCCTGGGACCCCTAGTCGGGGAGCTGTTTTTT.

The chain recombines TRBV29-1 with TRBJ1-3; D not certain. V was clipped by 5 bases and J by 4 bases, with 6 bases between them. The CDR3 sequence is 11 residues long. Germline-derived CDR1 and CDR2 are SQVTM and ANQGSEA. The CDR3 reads CSVFEGNTIYF. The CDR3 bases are TGCAGCGTTTTCGAAGGAAACACCATATATTTT.

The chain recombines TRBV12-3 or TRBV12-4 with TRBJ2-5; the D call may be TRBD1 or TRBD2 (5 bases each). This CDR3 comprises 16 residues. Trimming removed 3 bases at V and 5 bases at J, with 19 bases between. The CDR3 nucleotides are TGTGCCAGCAGTTTTGCAGGGTCTGAGGGCAAGGAGACCCAGTACTTC. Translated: CASSFAGSEGKETQYF.

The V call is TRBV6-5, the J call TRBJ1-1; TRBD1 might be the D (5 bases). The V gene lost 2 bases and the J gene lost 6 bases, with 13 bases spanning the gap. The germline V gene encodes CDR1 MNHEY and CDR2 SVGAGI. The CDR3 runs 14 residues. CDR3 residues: CASSYGQGGSEAFF. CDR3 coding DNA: TGTGCCAGCAGTTACGGTCAGGGAGGCTCTGAAGCTTTCTTT.

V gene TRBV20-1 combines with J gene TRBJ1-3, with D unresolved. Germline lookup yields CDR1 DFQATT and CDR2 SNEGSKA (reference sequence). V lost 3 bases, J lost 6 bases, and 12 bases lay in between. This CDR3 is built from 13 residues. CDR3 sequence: CSASVVSANTIYF. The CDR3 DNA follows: TGCAGTGCTAGTGTGGTTAGTGCAAACACCATATATTTT.

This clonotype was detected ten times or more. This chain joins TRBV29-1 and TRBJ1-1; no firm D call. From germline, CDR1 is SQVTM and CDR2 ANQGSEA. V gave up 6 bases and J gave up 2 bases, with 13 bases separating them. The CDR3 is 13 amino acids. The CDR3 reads CSVNSGGNTEAFF. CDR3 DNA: TGCAGCGTCAACTCAGGAGGTAACACTGAAGCTTTCTTT.

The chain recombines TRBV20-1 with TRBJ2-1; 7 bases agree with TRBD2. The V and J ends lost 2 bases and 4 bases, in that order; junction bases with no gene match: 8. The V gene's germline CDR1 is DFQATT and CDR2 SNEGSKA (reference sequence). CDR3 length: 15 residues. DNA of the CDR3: TGCAGTGCTAGACCTATAGCGGGCAATTACAATGAGCAGTTCTTC. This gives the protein CSARPIAGNYNEQFF.

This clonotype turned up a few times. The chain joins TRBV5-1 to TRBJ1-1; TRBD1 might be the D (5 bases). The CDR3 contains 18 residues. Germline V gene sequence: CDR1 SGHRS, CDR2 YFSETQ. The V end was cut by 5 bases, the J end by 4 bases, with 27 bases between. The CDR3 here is CASSNAAGVSIVGTEAFF. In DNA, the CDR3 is TGCGCCAGCAGTAACGCGGCGGGGGTCTCGATCGTGGGCACTGAAGCTTTCTTT.

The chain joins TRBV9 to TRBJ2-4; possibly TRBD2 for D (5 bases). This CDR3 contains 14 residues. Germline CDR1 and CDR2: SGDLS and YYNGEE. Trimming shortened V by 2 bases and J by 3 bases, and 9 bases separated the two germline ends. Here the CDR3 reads CASSVGILKNIQYF. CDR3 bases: TGTGCCAGCAGCGTCGGGATTCTCAAAAACATTCAGTACTTC.

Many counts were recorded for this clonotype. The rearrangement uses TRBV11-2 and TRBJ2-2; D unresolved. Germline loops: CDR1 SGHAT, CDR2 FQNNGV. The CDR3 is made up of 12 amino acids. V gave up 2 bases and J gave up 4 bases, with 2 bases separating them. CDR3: CASSLTTGELFF. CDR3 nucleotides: TGTGCCAGCAGCTTAACCACCGGGGAGCTGTTTTTT.

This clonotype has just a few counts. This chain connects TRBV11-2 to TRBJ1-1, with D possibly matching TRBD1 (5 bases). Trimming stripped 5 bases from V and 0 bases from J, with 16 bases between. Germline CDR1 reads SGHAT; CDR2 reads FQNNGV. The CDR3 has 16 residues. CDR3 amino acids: CASSPRWTRVNTEAFF. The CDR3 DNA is TGTGCCAGCAGCCCAAGATGGACAAGGGTGAACACTGAAGCTTTCTTT.

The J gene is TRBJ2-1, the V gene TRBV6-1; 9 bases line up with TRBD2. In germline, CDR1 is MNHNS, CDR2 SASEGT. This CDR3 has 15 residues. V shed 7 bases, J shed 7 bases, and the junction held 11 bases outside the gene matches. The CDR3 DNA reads TGTGCCAGCATCGGAGGAGCGGGAGGTACGAATGAGCAGTTCTTC. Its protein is CASIGGAGGTNEQFF.

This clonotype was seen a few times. CDR3 sequence: CSARGTSGSPYEQYF. The CDR3 region has the DNA TGCAGTGCTAGAGGGACTAGCGGGAGTCCCTACGAGCAGTACTTC. The rearrangement uses TRBV20-1 and TRBJ2-7; the match to TRBD2 covers 13 bases. This CDR3 has 15 residues. CDR1 and CDR2 (germline): DFQATT, SNEGSKA (reference sequence). Trimming removed 1 base from V and 2 bases from J; junction bases left unmatched: 2.

The CDR3 reads CASSLEPHTGELFF. CDR3 bases: TGCGCCAGCAGCTTGGAACCCCACACCGGGGAGCTGTTTTTT. The chain links TRBV5-1 to TRBJ2-2; D ambiguous. The V gene's germline CDR1 is SGHRS and CDR2 YFSETQ. The CDR3 runs 14 residues. The ends were cut back, 0 bases at V and 3 bases at J, with 6 bases in the middle.

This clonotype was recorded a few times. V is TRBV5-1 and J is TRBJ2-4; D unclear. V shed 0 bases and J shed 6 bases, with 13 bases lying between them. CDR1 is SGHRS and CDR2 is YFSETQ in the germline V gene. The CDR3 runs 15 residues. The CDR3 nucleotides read TGCGCCAGCAGCTTGGAAGTTAGCTCGGCAAACATTCAGTACTTC. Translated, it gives CASSLEVSSANIQYF.

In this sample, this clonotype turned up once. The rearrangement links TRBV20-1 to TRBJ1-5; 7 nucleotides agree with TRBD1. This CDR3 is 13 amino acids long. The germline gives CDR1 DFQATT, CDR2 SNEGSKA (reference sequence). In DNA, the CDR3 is TGCGCCTTGACAGGGCCGGATGATCAGCCCCAGCATTTT. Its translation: CALTGPDDQPQHF.